Listed below are T cell receptor beta chains from one sample, sequenced in a study of T cell responses to AZD1222 COVID-19 vaccine. Repertoires were generated with immunoSEQ multiplex PCR, while TCRdb's copy carries only in-frame clones and drops some. Here the sample spans approximately 92,000 clones, roughly nine tenths being singletons. The source was peripheral blood, collected on day 0 of AZD1222 vaccination. Source of these receptors: an adult in good health. The CDR3 runs from the conserved cysteine through the conserved F or W. Fields, in order: D gene, V gene, clone size, CDR3 length, J gene, CDR3 protein, CDR3 DNA. A D gene is named only where the DNA matches it firmly. Some rows mark clone size as missing; the rest say once, few, many or name a class of expanded clone.

d_gene: -; v_gene: TRBV28; abundance: -; len: 13; j_gene: TRBJ2-1; CDR3aa: CASSFRVPNEQFF; CDR3nt: TGTGCCAGCAGTTTTCGGGTGCCCAATGAGCAGTTCTTC
d_gene: TRBD2; v_gene: TRBV27; abundance: once; len: 16; j_gene: TRBJ2-2; CDR3aa: CASSSNSGRGTGELFF; CDR3nt: TGTGCCAGCAGTTCAAACAGCGGGAGGGGGACCGGGGAGCTGTTTTTT
d_gene: -; v_gene: TRBV27; abundance: -; len: 15; j_gene: TRBJ1-2; CDR3aa: CASSLTAGVNYGYTF; CDR3nt: TGTGCCAGCAGCTTAACGGCCGGGGTAAACTATGGCTACACCTTC
d_gene: -; v_gene: TRBV19; abundance: -; len: 13; j_gene: TRBJ1-1; CDR3aa: CASSIVRISEAFF; CDR3nt: TGTGCCAGTAGTATAGTAAGGATCTCTGAAGCTTTCTTT
d_gene: -; v_gene: TRBV7-9; abundance: -; len: 14; j_gene: TRBJ2-1; CDR3aa: CASSWAGAYNEQFF; CDR3nt: TGTGCCAGCAGCTGGGCAGGGGCGTACAATGAGCAGTTCTTC
d_gene: -; v_gene: TRBV30; abundance: -; len: 13; j_gene: TRBJ1-1; CDR3aa: CAINRGHRNEAFF; CDR3nt: TGTGCCATAAATCGAGGACACCGCAATGAAGCTTTCTTT
d_gene: -; v_gene: TRBV9; abundance: -; len: 14; j_gene: TRBJ1-2; CDR3aa: CASSVSSQFGGYTF; CDR3nt: TGTGCCAGCAGCGTAAGTTCCCAGTTTGGCGGCTACACCTTC
d_gene: TRBD1; v_gene: TRBV28; abundance: -; len: 13; j_gene: TRBJ2-7; CDR3aa: CASRPSRGREQYF; CDR3nt: TGTGCCAGCAGACCAAGTAGGGGGCGCGAGCAGTACTTC
d_gene: -; v_gene: TRBV6-1; abundance: -; len: 14; j_gene: TRBJ1-2; CDR3aa: CASSEANGYYGYTF; CDR3nt: TGTGCCAGCAGTGAAGCGAACGGATACTATGGCTACACCTTC
d_gene: -; v_gene: TRBV29-1; abundance: -; len: 13; j_gene: TRBJ2-7; CDR3aa: CSVVSRDPYEQYF; CDR3nt: TGCAGCGTTGTTAGTCGGGACCCCTACGAGCAGTACTTC
d_gene: -; v_gene: TRBV5-4; abundance: -; len: 13; j_gene: TRBJ1-5; CDR3aa: CASSLGGSEPQHF; CDR3nt: TGTGCCAGCAGCTTGGGGGGTTCGGAGCCCCAGCATTTT
d_gene: -; v_gene: TRBV10-2; abundance: -; len: 15; j_gene: TRBJ1-4; CDR3aa: CASSDPAIGDEKLFF; CDR3nt: TGCGCCAGCAGTGACCCGGCTATTGGGGATGAAAAACTGTTTTTT
d_gene: -; v_gene: TRBV5-4; abundance: once; len: 13; j_gene: TRBJ2-3; CDR3aa: CASSIGREDTQYF; CDR3nt: TGTGCCAGCAGCATCGGAAGGGAAGATACGCAGTATTTT
d_gene: TRBD2; v_gene: TRBV9; abundance: -; len: 16; j_gene: TRBJ2-5; CDR3aa: CASSGGTSGIQETQYF; CDR3nt: TGTGCCAGCAGCGGTGGGACTAGCGGGATACAAGAGACCCAGTACTTC
d_gene: TRBD1; v_gene: TRBV27; abundance: -; len: 14; j_gene: TRBJ1-2; CDR3aa: CASSYRRGLYGYTF; CDR3nt: TGTGCCAGCAGTTACCGGAGGGGGCTCTATGGCTACACCTTC
d_gene: TRBD2; v_gene: TRBV27; abundance: -; len: 20; j_gene: TRBJ2-2; CDR3aa: CASSPNPTLGAGVGTGELFF; CDR3nt: TGTGCCAGCAGTCCTAACCCGACCCTCGGAGCGGGAGTTGGAACCGGGGAGCTGTTTTTT
d_gene: TRBD2; v_gene: TRBV6-5; abundance: -; len: 12; j_gene: TRBJ2-7; CDR3aa: CASSYAGGRQYF; CDR3nt: TGTGCCAGCAGTTACGCGGGGGGGCGGCAGTACTTC
d_gene: -; v_gene: TRBV4-1; abundance: -; len: 14; j_gene: TRBJ1-1; CDR3aa: CASSQELGSTEAFF; CDR3nt: TGCGCCAGCAGCCAAGAATTGGGTTCCACTGAAGCTTTCTTT
d_gene: TRBD1; v_gene: TRBV19; abundance: -; len: 14; j_gene: TRBJ1-5; CDR3aa: CASFDRGSNQPQHF; CDR3nt: TGTGCCAGTTTCGACAGGGGGAGCAATCAGCCCCAGCATTTT
d_gene: TRBD2; v_gene: TRBV9; abundance: -; len: 16; j_gene: TRBJ2-3; CDR3aa: CASSPGLAGSTDTQYF; CDR3nt: TGTGCCAGCAGCCCGGGACTAGCGGGATCTACAGATACGCAGTATTTT
d_gene: -; v_gene: TRBV4-1; abundance: -; len: 13; j_gene: TRBJ1-1; CDR3aa: CASSPKPDTEAFF; CDR3nt: TGCGCCAGCAGCCCCAAGCCGGACACTGAAGCTTTCTTT
d_gene: TRBD2; v_gene: TRBV9; abundance: -; len: 16; j_gene: TRBJ2-1; CDR3aa: CASSVVSLAGGNEQFF; CDR3nt: TGTGCCAGCAGCGTAGTTTCACTAGCGGGGGGCAATGAGCAGTTCTTC
d_gene: -; v_gene: TRBV5-1; abundance: -; len: 14; j_gene: TRBJ2-7; CDR3aa: CASSLALSSAEQYF; CDR3nt: TGCGCCAGCAGCTTGGCCTTAAGTAGCGCCGAGCAGTACTTC
d_gene: -; v_gene: TRBV28; abundance: -; len: 15; j_gene: TRBJ1-6; CDR3aa: CASSLPRWEDSPLHF; CDR3nt: TGTGCCAGCAGTCTCCCCCGATGGGAAGATTCACCCCTCCACTTT
d_gene: -; v_gene: TRBV10-1; abundance: -; len: 13; j_gene: TRBJ2-2; CDR3aa: CASRGANTGELFF; CDR3nt: TGCGCCAGCAGGGGGGCGAACACCGGGGAGCTGTTTTTT
d_gene: -; v_gene: TRBV5-1; abundance: -; len: 14; j_gene: TRBJ1-4; CDR3aa: CASSLEDPGGKLFF; CDR3nt: TGCGCCAGCAGCTTGGAGGACCCCGGGGGAAAACTGTTTTTT
d_gene: TRBD2; v_gene: TRBV2; abundance: -; len: 15; j_gene: TRBJ2-3; CDR3aa: CASKASGGAFDTQYF; CDR3nt: TGTGCCAGCAAGGCCAGCGGGGGGGCCTTCGATACGCAGTATTTT
d_gene: -; v_gene: TRBV7-2; abundance: -; len: 13; j_gene: TRBJ2-7; CDR3aa: CASSRGQNYEQYF; CDR3nt: TGTGCCAGCAGCCGCGGACAGAACTACGAGCAGTACTTC
d_gene: -; v_gene: TRBV13; abundance: -; len: 13; j_gene: TRBJ1-3; CDR3aa: CASRLDSGNTIYF; CDR3nt: TGTGCCAGCAGGCTGGACTCTGGAAACACCATATATTTT
d_gene: -; v_gene: TRBV12-5; abundance: -; len: 21; j_gene: TRBJ2-4; CDR3aa: CASGLSLLRRGPSGSKNIQYF; CDR3nt: TGTGCTAGTGGTTTAAGTCTTCTACGGCGGGGACCGTCAGGTTCCAAAAACATTCAGTACTTC
d_gene: TRBD1; v_gene: TRBV5-1; abundance: -; len: 17; j_gene: TRBJ1-1; CDR3aa: CASSALTGAYLNTEAFF; CDR3nt: TGCGCCAGCAGCGCCCTGACAGGGGCCTATCTAAACACTGAAGCTTTCTTT
d_gene: -; v_gene: TRBV18; abundance: -; len: 13; j_gene: TRBJ1-1; CDR3aa: CASSPPRGTEAFF; CDR3nt: TGTGCCAGCTCACCACCGAGGGGCACTGAAGCTTTCTTT
d_gene: TRBD2; v_gene: TRBV2; abundance: -; len: 11; j_gene: TRBJ2-1; CDR3aa: CARRGGAGQFF; CDR3nt: TGTGCCCGCCGGGGGGGGGCCGGGCAGTTCTTC
d_gene: -; v_gene: TRBV6-5; abundance: -; len: 12; j_gene: TRBJ2-2; CDR3aa: CASSPYTGELFF; CDR3nt: TGTGCCAGCAGTCCGTACACCGGGGAGCTGTTTTTT
d_gene: TRBD1; v_gene: TRBV2; abundance: -; len: 14; j_gene: TRBJ2-2; CDR3aa: CASRGQGWTGELFF; CDR3nt: TGTGCCAGCAGGGGACAGGGGTGGACCGGGGAGCTGTTTTTT
d_gene: -; v_gene: TRBV4-1; abundance: once; len: 15; j_gene: TRBJ1-5; CDR3aa: CASSQGGTFGEPQHF; CDR3nt: TGCGCCAGCAGCCAAGGAGGGACCTTCGGGGAGCCCCAGCATTTT
d_gene: -; v_gene: TRBV7-8; abundance: -; len: 14; j_gene: TRBJ2-7; CDR3aa: CASSLGPRRHEQYF; CDR3nt: TGTGCCAGCAGCTTAGGGCCCCGCAGGCACGAGCAGTACTTC
d_gene: -; v_gene: TRBV5-1; abundance: -; len: 13; j_gene: TRBJ1-5; CDR3aa: CASRPNSGQPQHF; CDR3nt: TGCGCCAGCAGGCCCAATTCCGGGCAGCCCCAGCATTTT
d_gene: TRBD1; v_gene: TRBV12-5; abundance: -; len: 19; j_gene: TRBJ1-1; CDR3aa: CASGLARDRGSNLNTEAFF; CDR3nt: TGTGCTAGTGGTTTGGCTCGGGACAGGGGTTCAAATTTGAACACTGAAGCTTTCTTT
d_gene: -; v_gene: TRBV28; abundance: -; len: 17; j_gene: TRBJ2-7; CDR3aa: CASTPGVGVIDIYEQYF; CDR3nt: TGTGCCAGCACACCGGGGGTTGGGGTAATTGATATCTACGAGCAGTACTTC
d_gene: TRBD2; v_gene: TRBV25-1; abundance: -; len: 12; j_gene: TRBJ2-7; CDR3aa: CASSGGSYEQYF; CDR3nt: TGTGCCAGCAGTGGCGGGAGTTACGAGCAGTACTTC
d_gene: TRBD1; v_gene: TRBV29-1; abundance: -; len: 13; j_gene: TRBJ2-7; CDR3aa: CSAGTGRWSEQYF; CDR3nt: TGCAGCGCGGGGACAGGGCGCTGGTCCGAGCAGTACTTC
d_gene: -; v_gene: TRBV7-9; abundance: -; len: 14; j_gene: TRBJ2-3; CDR3aa: CASSLAGSTDTQYF; CDR3nt: TGTGCCAGCAGCTTAGCAGGGAGCACAGATACGCAGTATTTT
d_gene: -; v_gene: TRBV6-5; abundance: -; len: 14; j_gene: TRBJ1-1; CDR3aa: CASSSDTMNTEAFF; CDR3nt: TGTGCCAGCAGCTCCGATACGATGAACACTGAAGCTTTCTTT
d_gene: -; v_gene: TRBV11-2; abundance: once; len: 16; j_gene: TRBJ1-4; CDR3aa: CASSSRAQGQDEKLFF; CDR3nt: TGTGCCAGCAGCTCGAGGGCGCAGGGGCAGGATGAAAAACTGTTTTTT
d_gene: -; v_gene: TRBV7-9; abundance: -; len: 14; j_gene: TRBJ2-1; CDR3aa: CASSLAVTSNEQFF; CDR3nt: TGTGCCAGCAGCTTAGCTGTCACTAGCAATGAGCAGTTCTTC
d_gene: -; v_gene: TRBV10-3; abundance: -; len: 15; j_gene: TRBJ1-5; CDR3aa: CAISEREGRDQPQHF; CDR3nt: TGTGCCATCAGTGAGAGAGAGGGAAGGGACCAGCCCCAGCATTTT
d_gene: TRBD1; v_gene: TRBV10-3; abundance: -; len: 14; j_gene: TRBJ1-2; CDR3aa: CAISGGQGKYGYTF; CDR3nt: TGTGCCATCAGTGGTGGACAGGGCAAGTATGGCTACACCTTC
d_gene: -; v_gene: TRBV7-3; abundance: -; len: 14; j_gene: TRBJ1-2; CDR3aa: CASSSSQGRDGYTF; CDR3nt: TGTGCCAGCAGCTCCTCCCAGGGGCGGGATGGCTACACCTTC
d_gene: TRBD2; v_gene: TRBV11-2; abundance: -; len: 15; j_gene: TRBJ2-3; CDR3aa: CASSSAGVGRDTQYF; CDR3nt: TGTGCCAGCAGCTCAGCGGGAGTGGGACGTGATACGCAGTATTTT